Listed below are T cell receptor beta chains from one sample, sequenced in a study of human T cells and chemical hapten exposure. MiXCR was run by TCRdb on the RACE reads, yielding one entry per CDR3 protein. The data contain roughly 48,000 distinct CDR3 sequences, almost 4.5% of them singletons. The specimen sequenced was whole blood. The source of these receptors is a human donor in good health. Some clones in this sample may be carry-over from other donors' samples. The CDR3 runs from the conserved cysteine through the conserved F or W. The D gene is left open where the match is weak. Rows may omit the clone size; those that give it use once, few, many or a size class.

abundance	j_gene	d_gene	v_gene	CDR3aa	CDR3nt
few	TRBJ2-1	NA	TRBV6-6	CASSPRLPTKGNEQFF	TGTGCCAGCAGTCCGCGACTGCCGACGAAGGGCAATGAGCAGTTCTTC
many	TRBJ2-6	TRBD1	TRBV6-4	CASSPSGQGHFSGANVLTF	TGTGCCAGCAGTCCCTCAGGACAGGGGCATTTCTCTGGGGCCAACGTCCTGACTTTC
many	TRBJ2-2	NA	TRBV3-1	CASSQDVIETGELFF	TGTGCCAGCAGCCAAGATGTGATAGAGACCGGGGAGCTGTTTTTT
many	TRBJ1-6	NA	TRBV10-2	CASTFGVESPLHF	TGCGCCAGTACGTTCGGGGTAGAATCACCCCTCCACTTT
few	TRBJ1-2	NA	TRBV29-1	CSVGESWSYGYTF	TGCAGCGTTGGAGAATCCTGGAGCTATGGCTACACCTTC
many	TRBJ2-7	NA	TRBV28	CASSLEGDSYEQYF	TGTGCCAGCAGTTTAGAAGGGGACTCCTACGAGCAGTACTTC
many	TRBJ1-6	NA	TRBV6-2/TRBV6-3	CASSNHNSPLHF	TGTGCCAGCAGCAATCACAATTCACCCCTCCACTTT
few	TRBJ1-3	NA	TRBV7-3	CASSLTTGNTIYF	TGTGCCAGCAGCTTGACGACTGGAAACACCATATATTTT
many	TRBJ2-6	NA	TRBV13	CASSPNTGANVLTF	TGTGCCAGCAGCCCGAATACTGGGGCCAACGTCCTGACTTTC
many	TRBJ2-1	TRBD2	TRBV28	CASSLYAAGSREFF	TGTGCCAGCAGTTTATATGCAGCGGGGAGCAGGGAGTTCTTC
many	TRBJ1-1	NA	TRBV7-9	CASRHTGKNTEAFF	TGTGCCAGCAGACACACAGGGAAGAACACTGAAGCTTTCTTT
many	TRBJ1-1	NA	TRBV28	CASSLFRLRNTEAFF	TGTGCCAGCAGTTTATTTCGACTTCGGAACACTGAAGCTTTCTTT
NA	TRBJ2-2	NA	TRBV10-3	CAIRTTINTGELFF	TGTGCCATCAGGACCACGATAAACACCGGGGAGCTGTTTTTT
many	TRBJ1-6	NA	TRBV6-6	CASSYGVDYNSPLHF	TGTGCCAGCAGTTACGGGGTCGATTATAATTCACCCCTCCACTTT
many	TRBJ2-1	TRBD2	TRBV6-5	CASSYIAGGAYNEQFF	TGTGCCAGCAGTTACATAGCGGGTGGGGCCTACAATGAGCAGTTCTTC
many	TRBJ1-6	NA	TRBV20-1	CSAHRDINSPLHF	TGCAGTGCTCACCGGGACATTAATTCACCCCTCCACTTT
NA	TRBJ1-1	NA	TRBV12-5	CASGLKLNTEAFF	TGTGCTAGTGGTTTGAAACTAAACACTGAAGCTTTCTTT
many	TRBJ1-1	NA	TRBV20-1	CSASKGFPTEAFF	TGCAGTGCTTCTAAGGGGTTCCCCACTGAAGCTTTCTTT
many	TRBJ2-1	TRBD2	TRBV20-1	CSAREPILKEREDEQFF	TGCAGTGCTAGAGAACCCATCTTGAAGGAGCGGGAAGATGAGCAGTTCTTC
many	TRBJ2-3	NA	TRBV28	CASSSEYTDTQYF	TGTGCCAGCAGTTCGGAATACACAGATACGCAGTATTTT
few	TRBJ2-3	NA	TRBV7-9	CASTFADTQYF	TGTGCCAGCACCTTCGCAGATACGCAGTATTTT
NA	TRBJ2-5	TRBD2	TRBV28	CASRGLAGGETQYF	TGTGCCAGCCGAGGACTAGCGGGAGGCGAGACCCAGTACTTC
few	TRBJ2-7	TRBD2	TRBV30	CAWSAGGPYEQYF	TGTGCCTGGAGCGCGGGAGGGCCCTACGAGCAGTACTTC
many	TRBJ2-7	NA	TRBV6-6	CASSVRGRGEQYF	TGTGCCAGCAGCGTCCGGGGCCGCGGCGAGCAGTACTTC
few	TRBJ2-7	NA	TRBV28	CASSTGPWEQYF	TGTGCCAGCAGTACAGGGCCCTGGGAGCAGTACTTC
NA	TRBJ2-7	NA	TRBV21-1	CASSNGQALGYEQYF	TGTGCCAGCAGCAACGGACAGGCCCTAGGATACGAGCAGTACTTC
NA	TRBJ1-1	NA	TRBV2	CASSAQAANTEAFF	TGTGCCAGCAGTGCGCAGGCAGCCAACACTGAAGCTTTCTTT
few	TRBJ2-3	NA	TRBV6-2/TRBV6-3	CASSYSGYTDTQYF	TGTGCCAGCAGTTACTCCGGGTACACAGATACGCAGTATTTT
many	TRBJ2-7	NA	TRBV28	CASSPPRRGRYRTEGEQYF	TGTGCCAGCAGTCCGCCCCGCAGGGGCAGGTATAGGACAGAAGGCGAGCAGTACTTC
many	TRBJ1-6	NA	TRBV13	CASTEGNSPLHF	TGTGCCAGCACGGAAGGGAATTCACCCCTCCACTTT
many	TRBJ2-3	TRBD2	TRBV7-7	CASSFTGGPDTQYF	TGTGCCAGCAGCTTTACGGGAGGACCAGATACGCAGTATTTT